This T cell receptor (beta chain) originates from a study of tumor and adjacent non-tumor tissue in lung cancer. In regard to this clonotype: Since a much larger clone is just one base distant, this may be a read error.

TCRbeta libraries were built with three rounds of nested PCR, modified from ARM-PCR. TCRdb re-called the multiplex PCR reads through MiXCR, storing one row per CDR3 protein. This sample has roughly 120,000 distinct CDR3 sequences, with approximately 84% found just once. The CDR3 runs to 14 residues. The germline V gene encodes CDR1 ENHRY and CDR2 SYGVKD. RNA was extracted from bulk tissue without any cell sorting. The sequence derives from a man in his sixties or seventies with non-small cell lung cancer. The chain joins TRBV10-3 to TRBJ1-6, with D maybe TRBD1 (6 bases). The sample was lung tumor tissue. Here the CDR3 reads CVTQGPQGNSPLHF. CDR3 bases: TGTGTCACTCAAGGACCGCAGGGGAATTCACCCCTCCACTTT.